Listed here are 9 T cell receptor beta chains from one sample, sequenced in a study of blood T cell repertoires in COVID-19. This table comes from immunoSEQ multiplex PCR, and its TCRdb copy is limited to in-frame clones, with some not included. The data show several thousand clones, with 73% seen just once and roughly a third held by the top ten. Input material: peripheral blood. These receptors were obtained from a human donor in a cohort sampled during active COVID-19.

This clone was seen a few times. CDR3 amino acids: CASSPFRTGADNTEAFF. CDR3 sequence (DNA): TGTGCCAGCAGCCCTTTCCGGACAGGGGCGGACAACACTGAAGCTTTCTTT. The chain joins TRBV3-1 (or the pseudogene TRBV3-2) to TRBJ1-1; 9 bases align to TRBD1. Germline CDR1 and CDR2: LGHDT and YNNKEL (reference sequence). The J segment lost 2 bases and the V segment lost 4 bases, leaving 11 bases of the junction unmatched. The CDR3 extends over 17 amino acids.

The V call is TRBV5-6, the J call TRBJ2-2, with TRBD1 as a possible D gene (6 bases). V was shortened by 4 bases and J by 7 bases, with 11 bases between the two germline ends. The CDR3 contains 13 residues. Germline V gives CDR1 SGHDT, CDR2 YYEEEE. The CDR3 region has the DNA TGTGCCAGCAGCGAAGGCAGGGGCGGGGAGCTGTTTTTT. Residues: CASSEGRGGELFF.

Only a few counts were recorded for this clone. The CDR3 loop reads CASRGDRGSAGEQYF. In DNA form, the CDR3 reads TGTGCCAGCAGAGGAGACAGGGGTTCTGCTGGCGAGCAGTACTTC. J is TRBJ2-7 and V is TRBV5-4; TRBD1 matches at 8 bases. There are 15 residues in the CDR3. V lost 5 bases and J lost 6; bases outside the gene matches: 13. Looked up from germline, CDR1 is SGHNT and CDR2 is YYREEE (reference sequence).

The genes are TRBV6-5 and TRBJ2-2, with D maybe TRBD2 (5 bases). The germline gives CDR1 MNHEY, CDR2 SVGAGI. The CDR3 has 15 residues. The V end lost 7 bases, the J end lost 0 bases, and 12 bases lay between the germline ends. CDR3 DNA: TGTGCCAGCAACCAACTAGTTTCGAACACCGGGGAGCTGTTTTTT. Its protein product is CASNQLVSNTGELFF.

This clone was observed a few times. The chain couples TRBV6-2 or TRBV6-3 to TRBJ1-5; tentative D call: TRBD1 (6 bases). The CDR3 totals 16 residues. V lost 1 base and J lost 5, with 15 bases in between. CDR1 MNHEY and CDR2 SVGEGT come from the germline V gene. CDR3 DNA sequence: TGTGCCAGCAGTTACTTTACAGGGCGGGGGTATCAGCCCCAGCATTTT. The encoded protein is CASSYFTGRGYQPQHF.

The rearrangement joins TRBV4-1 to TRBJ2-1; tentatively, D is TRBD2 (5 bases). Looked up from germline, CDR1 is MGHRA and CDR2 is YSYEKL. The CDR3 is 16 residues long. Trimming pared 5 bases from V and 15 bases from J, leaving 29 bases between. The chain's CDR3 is CASSDLTSHLERLLFF. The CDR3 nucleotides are TGCGCCAGCAGCGACCTAACCTCCCACCTAGAGCGGTTACTGTTCTTC.

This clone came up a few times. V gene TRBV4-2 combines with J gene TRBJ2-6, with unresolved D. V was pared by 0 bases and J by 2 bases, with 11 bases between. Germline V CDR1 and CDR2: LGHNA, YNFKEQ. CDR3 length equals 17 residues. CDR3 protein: CASSQDVVAAGANVLTF. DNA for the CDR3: TGTGCCAGCAGCCAAGATGTGGTAGCAGCTGGGGCCAACGTCCTGACTTTC.

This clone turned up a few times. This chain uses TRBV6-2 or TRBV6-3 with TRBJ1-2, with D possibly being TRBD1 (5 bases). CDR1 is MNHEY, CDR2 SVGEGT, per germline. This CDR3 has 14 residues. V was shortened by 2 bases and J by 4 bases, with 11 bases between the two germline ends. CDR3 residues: CASSYGATAYGYTF. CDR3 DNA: TGTGCCAGCAGTTACGGGGCGACCGCCTATGGCTACACCTTC.

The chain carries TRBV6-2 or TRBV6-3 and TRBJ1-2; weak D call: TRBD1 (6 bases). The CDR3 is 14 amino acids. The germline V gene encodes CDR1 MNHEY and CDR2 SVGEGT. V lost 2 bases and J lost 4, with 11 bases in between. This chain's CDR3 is CASSYGTFGYGYTF. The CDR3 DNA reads TGTGCCAGCAGTTACGGGACATTCGGCTATGGCTACACCTTC.